This is a list of T cell receptor beta chains from one sample in a study of shared clonotypes between healthy human individuals. Generated by immunoSEQ multiplex PCR, the TCRdb table keeps only in-frame clones and is missing some. There are more than 2,000,000 clones in the sample; over 85% occur only once, and 0.11% to 0.15% lies in the top ten. The specimen sequenced was naive CD4+ T cells sorted from blood. The receptors were gathered from a man younger than 30 in good health. Each CDR3 is given with its conserved first and last residue. The D gene is left open where the match is weak. Size is omitted from some rows. Given values are once, few, many or a class for expanded clones.

v_call,d_call,j_call,clone_size,cdr3_aa,cdr3_nt
TRBV18,TRBD2,TRBJ2-2,-,CASSPVAGAPNTGELFF,TGTGCCAGCTCACCGGTAGCGGGGGCCCCGAACACCGGGGAGCTGTTTTTT
TRBV10-3,-,TRBJ1-1,-,CAISESGGATEAFF,TGTGCCATCAGTGAGTCTGGAGGGGCCACTGAAGCTTTCTTT
TRBV6-5,-,TRBJ2-2,-,CASKAREVTGELFF,TGTGCCAGCAAGGCCAGGGAAGTAACCGGGGAGCTGTTTTTT
TRBV5-1,TRBD1,TRBJ1-4,-,CASRGWTGPNEKLFF,TGCGCCAGCAGAGGCTGGACAGGCCCTAATGAAAAACTGTTTTTT
TRBV18,TRBD1,TRBJ2-7,-,CASSPGTGGTYEQYF,TGTGCCAGCTCACCAGGCACAGGGGGTACCTACGAGCAGTACTTC
TRBV27,-,TRBJ1-1,-,CASSQRSIQGGAFF,TGTGCCAGCAGTCAAAGGAGCATACAGGGAGGAGCTTTCTTT
TRBV29-1,TRBD2,TRBJ2-3,-,CSGARTSGRPDTQYF,TGCAGCGGTGCCCGGACTAGCGGGAGACCAGATACGCAGTATTTT
TRBV6-5,-,TRBJ1-1,-,CASRRQTNTEAFF,TGTGCCAGCAGAAGACAGACGAACACTGAAGCTTTCTTT
TRBV2,TRBD1,TRBJ1-2,-,CASSRQGAVF,TGTGCCAGCAGCCGACAGGGGGCAGTCTTC
TRBV18,-,TRBJ2-2,-,CASSPPNTGELFF,TGTGCCAGCTCACCGCCTAACACCGGGGAGCTGTTTTTT
TRBV5-5,TRBD2,TRBJ2-7,-,CASSSGLAGGPSSYEQYF,TGTGCCAGCAGCTCGGGACTAGCGGGAGGCCCCAGCTCCTACGAGCAGTACTTC
TRBV11-1,TRBD1,TRBJ2-1,-,CASSLAAGGAGPSYNEQFF,TGTGCCAGCAGCTTAGCGGCAGGGGGCGCGGGGCCCTCCTACAATGAGCAGTTCTTC
TRBV7-9,-,TRBJ1-1,-,CAEGPYTEAFF,TGTGCGGAGGGCCCGTACACTGAAGCTTTCTTT
TRBV9,-,TRBJ2-2,-,CASSVVPNLHTGELFF,TGTGCCAGCAGCGTAGTTCCCAACCTACACACCGGGGAGCTGTTTTTT
TRBV28,-,TRBJ1-5,-,CASSLAGRGNQPQHF,TGTGCCAGCAGTTTAGCAGGGAGGGGCAATCAGCCCCAGCATTTT
TRBV28,TRBD2,TRBJ2-5,-,CASRGSGLAELQETQYF,TGTGCCAGCAGAGGATCGGGACTAGCGGAACTCCAAGAGACCCAGTACTTC
TRBV2,TRBD2,TRBJ2-7,-,CASRGLAVTYEQYF,TGTGCCAGCAGAGGACTAGCGGTTACCTACGAGCAGTACTTC
TRBV6-1,TRBD1,TRBJ2-7,-,CASSDPGTESF,TGTGCCAGCAGTGATCCCGGGACAGAAAGCTTC
TRBV7-2,TRBD1,TRBJ2-1,-,CASSPDRGIYNEQFF,TGTGCCAGCAGCCCGGACAGGGGCATCTACAATGAGCAGTTCTTC
TRBV6-1,-,TRBJ1-6,-,CASSGTYTAAYNSPLHF,TGTGCCAGCAGTGGGACTTATACAGCCGCCTATAATTCACCCCTCCACTTT
TRBV10-2,TRBD2,TRBJ2-2,-,CASRGTRGITGELFF,TGCGCCAGCAGAGGGACTAGAGGAATAACCGGGGAGCTGTTTTTT
TRBV11-2,-,TRBJ1-1,-,CASSFGAVNTEAFF,TGTGCCAGCAGCTTTGGTGCAGTGAACACTGAAGCTTTCTTT
TRBV4-2,-,TRBJ2-1,-,CASSQEREQFF,TGTGCCAGCAGCCAAGAGCGTGAGCAGTTCTTC
TRBV18,-,TRBJ1-1,once,CASSPLMQGQGNTEAFF,TGTGCCAGCTCACCATTAATGCAGGGTCAAGGGAACACTGAAGCTTTCTTT
TRBV10-3,TRBD2,TRBJ2-2,-,CAISEKREAGELFF,TGTGCCATCAGTGAAAAGCGGGAGGCCGGGGAGCTGTTTTTT
TRBV5-4,TRBD2,TRBJ2-7,-,CASSQKAGGSYEQYF,TGTGCCAGCAGCCAGAAAGCGGGAGGGTCCTACGAGCAGTACTTC
TRBV7-9,TRBD2,TRBJ2-2,once,CASSFSGLAPQGELFF,TGTGCCAGCAGCTTCTCGGGACTAGCGCCCCAAGGGGAGCTGTTTTTT
TRBV30,-,TRBJ2-1,-,CAWREGEYNEQFF,TGTGCCTGGAGGGAGGGGGAATACAATGAGCAGTTCTTC
TRBV10-3,-,TRBJ1-2,-,CAITPRGAGFSYTF,TGTGCCATCACCCCCCGCGGGGCCGGGTTTAGCTACACCTTC
TRBV6-5,TRBD1,TRBJ2-2,once,CASSLGGAGTGELFF,TGTGCCAGCAGTTTAGGGGGCGCAGGAACCGGGGAGCTGTTTTTT
TRBV30,-,TRBJ2-4,-,CAWTEGAKNIQYF,TGTGCCTGGACAGAGGGGGCCAAAAACATTCAGTACTTC
TRBV5-1,-,TRBJ2-5,-,CASSLRQQETQYF,TGCGCCAGCAGCTTGAGGCAGCAAGAGACCCAGTACTTC
TRBV18,-,TRBJ2-7,-,CASSQLDTAEYEQYF,TGTGCCAGCTCACAATTGGACACCGCGGAGTACGAGCAGTACTTC